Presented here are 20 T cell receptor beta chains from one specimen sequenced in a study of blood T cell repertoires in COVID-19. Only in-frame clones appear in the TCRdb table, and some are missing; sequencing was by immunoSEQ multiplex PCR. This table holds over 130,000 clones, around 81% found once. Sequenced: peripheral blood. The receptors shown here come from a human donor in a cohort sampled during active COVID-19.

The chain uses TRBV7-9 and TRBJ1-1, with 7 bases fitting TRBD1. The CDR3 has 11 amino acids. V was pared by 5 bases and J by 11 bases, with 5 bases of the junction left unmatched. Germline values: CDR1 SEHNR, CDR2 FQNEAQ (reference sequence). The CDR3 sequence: CASSLEQGAFF. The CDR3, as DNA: TGTGCCAGCAGCCTCGAACAGGGGGCTTTCTTT.

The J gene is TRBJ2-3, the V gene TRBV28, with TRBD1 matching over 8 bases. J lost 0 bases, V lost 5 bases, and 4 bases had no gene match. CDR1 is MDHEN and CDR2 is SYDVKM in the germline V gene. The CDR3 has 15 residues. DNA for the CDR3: TGTGCCAGCAGTCCCCGGGACAGGAGCACAGATACGCAGTATTTT. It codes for CASSPRDRSTDTQYF. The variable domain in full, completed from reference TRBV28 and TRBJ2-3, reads DVKVTQSSRYLVKRTGEKVFLECVQDMDHENMFWYRQDPGLGLRLIYFSYDVKMKEKGDIPEGYSVSREKKERFSLILESASTNQTSMYLCASSPRDRSTDTQYFGPGTRLTVL.

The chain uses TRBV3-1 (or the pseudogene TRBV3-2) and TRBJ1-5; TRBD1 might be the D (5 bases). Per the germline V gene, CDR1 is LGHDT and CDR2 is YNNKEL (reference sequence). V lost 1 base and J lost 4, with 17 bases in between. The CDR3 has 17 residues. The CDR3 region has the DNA TGTGCCAGCAGCCAAGGGTTTCCCAGGGCTGGGAATCAGCCCCAGCATTTT. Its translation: CASSQGFPRAGNQPQHF.

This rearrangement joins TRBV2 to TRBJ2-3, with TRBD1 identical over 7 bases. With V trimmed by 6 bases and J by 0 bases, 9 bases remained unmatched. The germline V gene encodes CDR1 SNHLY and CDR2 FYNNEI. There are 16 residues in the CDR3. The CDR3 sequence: CASRPGQAPSTDTQYF. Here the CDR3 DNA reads TGTGCCAGCAGACCCGGACAGGCCCCTAGCACAGATACGCAGTATTTT.

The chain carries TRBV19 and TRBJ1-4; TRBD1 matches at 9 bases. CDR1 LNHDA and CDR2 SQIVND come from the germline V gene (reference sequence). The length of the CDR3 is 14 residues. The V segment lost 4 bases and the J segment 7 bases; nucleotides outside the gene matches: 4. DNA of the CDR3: TGTGCCAGTAGTACCGGGACAGGGATTGAAAAACTGTTTTTT. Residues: CASSTGTGIEKLFF.

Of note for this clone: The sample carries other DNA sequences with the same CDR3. CDR3 DNA sequence: TGTGCCAGCAGCCAAAGAGGGGGACGCACAGATACGCAGTATTTT. Amino acids: CASSQRGGRTDTQYF. V is TRBV3-1 (or the pseudogene TRBV3-2) and J is TRBJ2-3, with D possibly matching TRBD1 (6 bases). V lost 2 bases to trimming and J lost 1 base, with 10 bases between them. Germline-derived CDR1 and CDR2 are LGHDT and YNNKEL (reference sequence). The CDR3 sequence is 15 residues long.

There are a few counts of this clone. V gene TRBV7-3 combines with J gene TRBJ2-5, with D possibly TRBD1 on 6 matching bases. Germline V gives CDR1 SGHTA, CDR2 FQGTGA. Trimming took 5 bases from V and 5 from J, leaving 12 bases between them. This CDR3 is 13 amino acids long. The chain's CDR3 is CASSAGTKETQYF. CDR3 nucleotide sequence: TGTGCCAGCAGCGCCGGGACAAAGGAGACCCAGTACTTC.

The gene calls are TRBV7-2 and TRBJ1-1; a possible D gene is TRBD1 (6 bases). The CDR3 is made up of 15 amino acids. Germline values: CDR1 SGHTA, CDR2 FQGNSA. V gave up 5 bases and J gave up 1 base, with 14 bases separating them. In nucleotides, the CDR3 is TGTGCCAGCAGCCCAAGGGGACAAAAGAACACTGAAGCTTTCTTT. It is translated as CASSPRGQKNTEAFF.

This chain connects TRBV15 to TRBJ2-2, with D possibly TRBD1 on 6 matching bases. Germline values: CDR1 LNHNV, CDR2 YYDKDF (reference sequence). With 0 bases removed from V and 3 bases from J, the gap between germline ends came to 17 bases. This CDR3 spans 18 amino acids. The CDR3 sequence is CATSRDFRGTRDTGELFF. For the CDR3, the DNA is TGTGCCACCAGCAGAGATTTTAGAGGGACAAGGGACACCGGGGAGCTGTTTTTT.

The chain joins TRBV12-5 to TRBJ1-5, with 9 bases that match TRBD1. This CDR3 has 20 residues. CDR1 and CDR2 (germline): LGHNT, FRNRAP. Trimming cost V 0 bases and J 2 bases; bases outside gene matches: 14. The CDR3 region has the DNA TGTGCTAGTGGTTTGGTTCTTTGGACAGGGGAAGGGTTTGGCAATCAGCCCCAGCATTTT. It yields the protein CASGLVLWTGEGFGNQPQHF.

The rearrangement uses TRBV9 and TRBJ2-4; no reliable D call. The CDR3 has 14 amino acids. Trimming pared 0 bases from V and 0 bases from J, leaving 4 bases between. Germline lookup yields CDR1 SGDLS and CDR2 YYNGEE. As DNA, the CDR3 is TGTGCCAGCAGCGTAGGCAGAGCCAAAAACATTCAGTACTTC. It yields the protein CASSVGRAKNIQYF. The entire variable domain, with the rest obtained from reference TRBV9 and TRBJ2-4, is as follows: DSGVTQTPKHLITATGQRVTLRCSPRSGDLSVYWYQQSLDQGLQFLIQYYNGEERAKGNILERFSAQQFPDLHSELNLSSLELGDSALYFCASSVGRAKNIQYFGAGTRLSVL.

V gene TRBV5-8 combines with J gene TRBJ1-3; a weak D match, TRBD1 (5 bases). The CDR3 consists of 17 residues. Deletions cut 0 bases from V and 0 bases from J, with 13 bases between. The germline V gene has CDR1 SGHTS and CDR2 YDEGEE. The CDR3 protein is CASSLALNGHSGNTIYF. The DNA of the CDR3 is TGTGCCAGCAGCTTGGCGTTAAACGGACACTCTGGAAACACCATATATTTT.

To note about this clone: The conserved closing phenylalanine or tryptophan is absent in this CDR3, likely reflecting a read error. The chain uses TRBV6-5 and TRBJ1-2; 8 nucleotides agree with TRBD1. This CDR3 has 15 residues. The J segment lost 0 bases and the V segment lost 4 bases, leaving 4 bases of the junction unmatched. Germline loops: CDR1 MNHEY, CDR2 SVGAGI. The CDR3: CASSFTGGPNYGYTL. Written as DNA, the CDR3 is TGTGCCAGCAGTTTCACAGGGGGGCCTAACTATGGCTACACCCTC.

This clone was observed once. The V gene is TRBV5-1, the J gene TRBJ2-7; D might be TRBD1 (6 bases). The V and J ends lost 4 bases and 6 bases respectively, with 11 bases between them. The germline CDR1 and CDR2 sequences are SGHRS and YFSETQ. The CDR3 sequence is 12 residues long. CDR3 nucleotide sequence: TGCGCCAGCAGCACCCAGGGGAGCGAGCAGTACTTC. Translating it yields CASSTQGSEQYF.

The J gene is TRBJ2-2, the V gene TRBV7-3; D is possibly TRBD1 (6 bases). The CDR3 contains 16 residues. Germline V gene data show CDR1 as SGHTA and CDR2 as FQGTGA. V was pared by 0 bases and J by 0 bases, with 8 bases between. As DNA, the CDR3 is TGTGCCAGCAGCTTAACGGGGGCCTCGAACACCGGGGAGCTGTTTTTT. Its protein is CASSLTGASNTGELFF.

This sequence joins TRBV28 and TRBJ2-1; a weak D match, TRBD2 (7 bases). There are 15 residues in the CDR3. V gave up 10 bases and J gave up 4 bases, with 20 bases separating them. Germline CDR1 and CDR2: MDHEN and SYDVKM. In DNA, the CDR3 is TGTGCCACCTTTGGGTTTGGGGGGGCGTACAATGAGCAGTTCTTC. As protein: CATFGFGGAYNEQFF.

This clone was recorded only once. CDR3 sequence: CASSQVLYEQYF. CDR3 nucleotides: TGTGCCAGCAGCCAAGTTCTCTACGAGCAGTACTTC. The genes are TRBV14 and TRBJ2-7; D remains unclear. Germline V lookup: CDR1 SGHDN, CDR2 FVKESK. The V end lost 1 base, the J end lost 3 bases, and 4 bases lay between the germline ends. The CDR3 has 12 amino acids.

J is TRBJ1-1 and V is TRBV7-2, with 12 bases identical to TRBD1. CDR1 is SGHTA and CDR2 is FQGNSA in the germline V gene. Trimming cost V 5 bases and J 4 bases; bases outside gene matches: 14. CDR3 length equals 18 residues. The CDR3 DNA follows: TGTGCCAGCAGCATGGGACAGGGGGCGCCTCTGCGGGGCACTGAAGCTTTCTTT. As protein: CASSMGQGAPLRGTEAFF.

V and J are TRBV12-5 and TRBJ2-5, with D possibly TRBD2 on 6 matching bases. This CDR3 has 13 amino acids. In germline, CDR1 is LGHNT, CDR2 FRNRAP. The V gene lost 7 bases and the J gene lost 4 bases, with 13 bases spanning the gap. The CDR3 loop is CASASSGGETQYF. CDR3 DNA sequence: TGTGCTAGTGCCTCTTCCGGGGGAGAGACCCAGTACTTC.

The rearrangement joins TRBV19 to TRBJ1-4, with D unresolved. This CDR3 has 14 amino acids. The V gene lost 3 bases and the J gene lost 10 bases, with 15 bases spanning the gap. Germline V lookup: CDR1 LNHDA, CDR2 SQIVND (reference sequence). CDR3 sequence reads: CASSIEALEGKLFF. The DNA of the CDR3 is TGTGCCAGTAGTATTGAGGCCCTTGAGGGAAAACTGTTTTTT.